These 22 T cell receptor beta chains were all obtained from the same sample, sequenced in a study of regulatory T cells in long-lasting Graves disease. Time point defined: newly diagnosed GD, antithyroid drugs for less than 3 months. The TCR library was made from RNA that had been extracted from PBMCs in TRIzol. For TCR beta, libraries came from iRepertoire HTBI primers and Arm-PCR of CDR3 regions. TCRdb recomputed calls from the multiplex PCR reads with MiXCR, one row per CDR3 protein. Of 420,000 or so distinct CDR3 sequences listed, roughly 17% were seen once; the top ten hold 23%. Separately, the same data were catalogued under a study of T cells in Graves' hyperthyroidism and ophthalmopathy.

Sequenced here: peripheral blood mononuclear cells (PBMCs), sampled at new diagnosis, from a patient treated with antithyroid drugs. All receptors come from a woman in her late teens or twenties with Graves disease.

This clonotype has only a few counts. The rearrangement links TRBV15 to TRBJ2-5, with 8 bases that match TRBD2. CDR1 LNHNV and CDR2 YYDKDF come from the germline V gene (reference sequence). The CDR3 has 14 residues. Trimming at V came to 5 bases and at J to 3 bases, leaving 5 bases not matched to a gene. The CDR3 DNA reads as TGTGCCACCAGCTTGCGGGAGGCGGAAGAGACCCAGTACTTC. It codes for CATSLREAEETQYF.

At least ten counts were recorded for this clonotype. The chain is built from TRBV28 and TRBJ2-1; 14 bases fit TRBD2. CDR1 is MDHEN and CDR2 is SYDVKM in the germline V gene. After removal of 2 bases from V and 7 bases from J, the junction contained 4 bases not matched to a gene. The CDR3 sequence is 16 residues long. Here the CDR3 reads CASSLGLAGGVNEQFF. For the CDR3, the DNA is TGTGCCAGCAGTTTAGGACTAGCGGGAGGTGTTAATGAGCAGTTCTTC. The variable domain in full, with the rest retrieved from reference TRBV28 and TRBJ2-1, is DVKVTQSSRYLVKRTGEKVFLECVQDMDHENMFWYRQDPGLGLRLIYFSYDVKMKEKGDIPEGYSVSREKKERFSLILESASTNQTSMYLCASSLGLAGGVNEQFFGPGTRLTVL.

The chain joins TRBV27 to TRBJ1-6; TRBD1 matches 7 bases. The CDR3 is 16 residues long. V dropped 5 bases and J dropped 0; count of bases not matched to a gene: 4. CDR1 and CDR2 from the germline V gene are MNHEY and SMNVEV (reference sequence). The CDR3 DNA sequence: TGTGCCAGCAGTATGGGACAGAGCTCCTATAATTCACCCCTCCACTTT. This translates into CASSMGQSSYNSPLHF.

This clonotype has only a few counts. The gene calls are TRBV10-3 and TRBJ2-7, with 8 bases lining up with TRBD1. V was clipped by 6 bases and J by 0 bases; unmatched bases: 4. The CDR3 length is 14 residues. Germline assignment: CDR1 ENHRY and CDR2 SYGVKD. CDR3 sequence: CAIRPTGGSYEQYF. The CDR3 nucleotides read TGTGCCATCAGACCCACAGGGGGCTCCTACGAGCAGTACTTC.

This clonotype was detected many times. The V and J genes are TRBV6-1 and TRBJ1-1; D is undetermined. Between the trimmed V and J ends, which lost 7 bases and 0 bases, there was a span of 6 bases. This CDR3 contains 12 residues. Germline assignment: CDR1 MNHNS and CDR2 SASEGT. CDR3 loop: CASTVMNTEAFF. DNA for the CDR3: TGTGCCAGCACCGTCATGAACACTGAAGCTTTCTTT.

This clonotype was found many times. J is TRBJ2-7 and V is TRBV4-3; D might be TRBD1 (6 bases). Germline V gives CDR1 LGHNA, CDR2 YSLEER. This CDR3 is built from 15 residues. The V and J ends lost 3 bases and 6 bases respectively, with 18 bases between them. The CDR3 sequence: CASSQTRIQGFEQYF. In DNA form, the CDR3 reads TGCGCCAGCAGCCAGACCCGAATACAGGGCTTCGAGCAGTACTTC.

There are many counts of this clonotype. The rearrangement uses TRBV30 and TRBJ2-2, with D possibly called TRBD1 or TRBD2 (7 bases each). CDR1 and CDR2 from the germline V gene are GTSNPN and SVGIG (reference sequence). The CDR3 extends over 13 amino acids. Trimming left V 5 bases short and J 5 bases short, with 12 bases between. The CDR3 region has the DNA TGTGCCTGGCGGCAGGGGGGGACCGGGGAGCTGTTTTTT. Translation: CAWRQGGTGELFF.

This clonotype was recorded a few times. The gene calls are TRBV6-1 and TRBJ1-2; D is unresolved. The CDR3 covers 13 residues. Germline assignment: CDR1 MNHNS and CDR2 SASEGT. Trimming stripped 8 bases from V and 4 bases from J, with 14 bases between. For the CDR3, the DNA is TGTGCCAGCGTCAGAGGGTCGGGCTATGGCTACACCTTC. Encoded protein: CASVRGSGYGYTF.

Many counts were recorded for this clonotype. This chain connects TRBV20-1 to TRBJ2-1; TRBD2 aligns across 10 bases. There are 15 residues in the CDR3. The germline gives CDR1 DFQATT, CDR2 SNEGSKA (reference sequence). V gave up 0 bases and J gave up 6 bases; unmatched junction bases: 5. CDR3 sequence reads: CSARDSGRFSNEQFF. The CDR3 DNA follows: TGCAGTGCTAGAGATAGCGGGAGGTTCTCCAATGAGCAGTTCTTC.

This clonotype has a handful of counts. DNA of the CDR3: TGTGCCAGCTCTAGCGGCATAATGAGTGAGACCCAGTACTTC. Encoded protein: CASSSGIMSETQYF. The chain couples TRBV11-1 to TRBJ2-5, with 7 nucleotides matching TRBD2. This CDR3 region has 14 residues. V dropped 8 bases and J dropped 5; count of bases not matched to a gene: 11. CDR1 and CDR2 from the germline V gene are SGHAT and FQDESV (reference sequence).

This clonotype showed up just a few times. V gene TRBV4-3 combines with J gene TRBJ2-3; 7 positions match TRBD1. CDR3 length: 15 residues. J lost 2 bases, V lost 1 base, and 3 bases had no gene match. Germline CDR1 is LGHNA and CDR2 is YSLEER. The CDR3 here is CASSQGTGDTDTQYF. As DNA, the CDR3 is TGCGCCAGCAGCCAAGGAACAGGGGACACAGATACGCAGTATTTT.

This clonotype appeared many times. This chain uses TRBV20-1 with TRBJ2-5; unclear D gene. CDR3 size: 10 residues. Per germline, CDR1 DFQATT and CDR2 SNEGSKA (reference sequence). Trimming removed 6 bases at V and 4 bases at J, with 6 bases between. The CDR3 loop reads CSAGPETQYF. CDR3 nucleotide sequence: TGCAGTGCGGGTCCAGAGACCCAGTACTTC.

The chain uses TRBV20-1 and TRBJ2-5; 9 nucleotides line up with TRBD1. Germline trimming cut 6 bases from V and 2 bases from J; bases unmatched to any gene: 7. The CDR3 totals 14 residues. In germline, CDR1 is DFQATT, CDR2 SNEGSKA (reference sequence). CDR3 protein: CSARPGQGQETQYF. Here the CDR3 DNA reads TGCAGTGCCAGACCGGGACAGGGTCAAGAGACCCAGTACTTC.

The CDR3 DNA reads TGTGCCAGCAGTTTACTCGACCGTGGCTACACCTTC. Protein: CASSLLDRGYTF. The chain carries TRBV28 and TRBJ1-2; D gene ambiguous. From germline, CDR1 is MDHEN and CDR2 SYDVKM. Trimming stripped 2 bases from V and 7 bases from J, with 8 bases between. The CDR3 is 12 amino acids.

The gene calls are TRBV27 and TRBJ2-7; the match to TRBD2 covers 11 bases. The CDR3 covers 16 residues. CDR1 MNHEY and CDR2 SMNVEV come from the germline V gene (reference sequence). Unmatched junction bases numbered 7, after V lost 4 bases and J lost 2 bases. For the CDR3, the DNA is TGTGCCAGCAGTTGCCCACTAGCGGGAGTCACCTACGAGCAGTACTTC. This sequence encodes CASSCPLAGVTYEQYF.

The table lists this clonotype with a few counts. The chain uses TRBV20-1 and TRBJ2-5; no reliable D call. This CDR3 has 13 amino acids. Germline V gene data show CDR1 as DFQATT and CDR2 as SNEGSKA (reference sequence). Trimming shortened V by 3 bases and J by 2 bases, and 10 bases separated the two germline ends. The DNA of the CDR3 is TGCAGTGCTAGTGGTCAGCAACAAGAGACCCAGTACTTC. This gives the protein CSASGQQQETQYF.

The table lists this clonotype with a few counts. CDR3 in DNA: TGTGCCAGCAGCCTACAACTAGCGGACACTAGGTATTTT. It specifies CASSLQLADTRYF. This chain connects TRBV7-3 to TRBJ2-3; 8 bases fit TRBD2. Per germline, CDR1 SGHTA and CDR2 FQGTGA. V was pared by 5 bases and J by 14 bases, with 12 bases of the junction left unmatched. The CDR3 consists of 13 residues.

This clonotype has at least ten counts. The V call is TRBV2, the J call TRBJ2-5, with D tentatively TRBD2 (6 bases). The CDR3 consists of 12 residues. The germline gives CDR1 SNHLY, CDR2 FYNNEI. V was pared by 0 bases and J by 9 bases, with 8 bases between. The CDR3: CASSEASGAQYF. CDR3 DNA: TGTGCCAGCAGTGAAGCGTCGGGGGCCCAGTACTTC. The full variable domain, completed using reference TRBV2 and TRBJ2-5, is EPEVTQTPSHQVTQMGQEVILRCVPISNHLYFYWYRQILGQKVEFLVSFYNNEISEKSEIFDDQFSVERPDGSNFTLKIRSTKLEDSAMYFCASSEASGAQYFGPGTRLLVL.

V and J are TRBV5-8 and TRBJ2-5; 9 nucleotides agree with TRBD1. Germline trimming cut 2 bases from V and 4 bases from J; bases unmatched to any gene: 6. Germline V gene data show CDR1 as SGHTS and CDR2 as YDEGEE. CDR3 length: 15 amino acids. Written as DNA, the CDR3 is TGTGCCAGCAGCTTAAGTTGGGGACAGGGAGAGACCCAGTACTTC. Translating gives CASSLSWGQGETQYF.

The V call is TRBV6-1, the J call TRBJ2-1; tentatively, D is TRBD1 (5 bases). Trimming removed 11 bases from V and 7 bases from J, with 18 bases in between. This CDR3 comprises 13 residues. Germline CDR1 reads MNHNS; CDR2 reads SASEGT. DNA of the CDR3: TGTGCCTCCCGACTGGGGCTAAGGAATGAGCAGTTCTTC. As protein: CASRLGLRNEQFF.

At least ten counts were recorded for this clonotype. The chain uses TRBV12-3 or TRBV12-4 and TRBJ2-2; a weak D match, TRBD2 (7 bases). V lost 6 bases and J lost 5, with 16 bases in between. CDR3 length: 15 amino acids. The CDR3 nucleotides read TGTGCCAGCAGCACCGAGGGGGGGAGGACCGGGGAGCTGTTTTTT. Its protein is CASSTEGGRTGELFF.

The rearrangement joins TRBV6-1 to TRBJ2-1; 13 bases align to TRBD2. The CDR3 has 15 residues. Germline lookup yields CDR1 MNHNS and CDR2 SASEGT. Trimming removed 7 bases from V and 4 bases from J; junction bases left unmatched: 4. The CDR3 DNA sequence: TGTGCCAGCACCTGGACTAGCGGGAGTTACAATGAGCAGTTCTTC. It encodes CASTWTSGSYNEQFF.